Below, 17 T cell receptor beta chains from the same sample are listed, as sequenced in a study of blood T cell repertoires in COVID-19. Only in-frame clones appear in the TCRdb table, and some are missing; sequencing was by immunoSEQ multiplex PCR. The table shows fewer than 500,000 clones, with over 65% occurring only once. The sequencing input was peripheral blood. These receptors were taken from a human donor with acute or convalescent COVID-19. The donor label of this sample is uncertain.

The V gene is TRBV7-6, the J gene TRBJ1-2; D uncertain. V dropped 3 bases and J dropped 2 bases, with 7 bases sitting between them. Germline CDR1 and CDR2: SGHVS and FNYEAQ. The CDR3 sequence is 13 residues long. CDR3 sequence (DNA): TGTGCCAGCAGCTTGAAACAGAACTATGGCTACACCTTC. Protein product: CASSLKQNYGYTF.

This clone came up a few times. The CDR3 nucleotides are TGTGCCAGCAGTTCTCACTATAGTGACAGGGGGAGAGGAAACACCATATATTTT. It is translated as CASSSHYSDRGRGNTIYF. The rearrangement joins TRBV27 to TRBJ1-3; TRBD1 agrees at 9 bases. The CDR3 sequence is 18 residues long. The germline CDR1 and CDR2 sequences are MNHEY and SMNVEV (reference sequence). J lost 4 bases, V lost 4 bases, and 14 bases had no gene match.

The chain carries TRBV11-3 and TRBJ1-1; no firm D call. The CDR3 length is 14 residues. V gave up 2 bases and J gave up 5 bases, with 12 bases separating them. Per germline, CDR1 SGHNT and CDR2 YENEEA. Here the CDR3 reads CASSLTGSGTEAFF. In nucleotides, the CDR3 is TGTGCCAGCAGCTTAACGGGCTCGGGAACTGAAGCTTTCTTT. The whole variable domain, filled in from reference TRBV11-3 and TRBJ1-1, reads EAGVVQSPRYKIIEKKQPVAFWCNPISGHNTLYWYLQNLGQGPELLIRYENEEAVDDSQLPKDRFSAERLKGVDSTLKIQPAELGDSAVYLCASSLTGSGTEAFFGQGTRLTVV.

For this clone: Other DNA sequences from this sample encode an identical CDR3 as well. The chain has TRBV10-2 and TRBJ1-2; TRBD1 matches at 7 bases. The CDR3 covers 13 residues. V trimming: 4 bases; J trimming: 3 bases; junction bases outside the gene matches: 2. Germline CDR1 is WSHSY and CDR2 is SAAADI. The CDR3 DNA reads as TGCGCCAGCAGTGGGACAGGAGACTATGGCTACACCTTC. Translated: CASSGTGDYGYTF.

The V call is TRBV6-2 or TRBV6-3, the J call TRBJ1-2; D perhaps matches TRBD1 (6 bases). Germline CDR1 MNHEY, CDR2 SVGEGT. This CDR3 region has 13 residues. Trimming shortened V by 0 bases and J by 8 bases, and 10 bases separated the two germline ends. Here the CDR3 DNA reads TGTGCCAGCAGTTACTCGACAGGTTGGGGCTACACCTTC. It codes for CASSYSTGWGYTF.

The rearrangement links TRBV29-1 to TRBJ1-2, with D uncertain. CDR3 length: 14 residues. Trimming took off 0 bases at V and 8 bases at J, with 16 bases between the two ends. Germline V gives CDR1 SQVTM, CDR2 ANQGSEA. The CDR3 protein is CSVEDRRLKWGYTF. The CDR3 DNA reads as TGCAGCGTTGAAGATCGCAGGCTGAAGTGGGGCTACACCTTC.

This clone was counted many times. The V gene is TRBV2, the J gene TRBJ2-2; no clear D gene. Trimming stripped 1 base from V and 0 bases from J, with 6 bases between. The CDR3 spans 15 residues. The germline V gene encodes CDR1 SNHLY and CDR2 FYNNEI. CDR3 DNA sequence: TGTGCCAGCAGTGAAGAGCAGGCGAACACCGGGGAGCTGTTTTTT. This encodes CASSEEQANTGELFF.

The J gene is TRBJ1-1, the V gene TRBV7-9; D gene ambiguous. CDR3 length equals 11 residues. Deletions cut 2 bases from V and 8 bases from J, with 6 bases between. Germline V gives CDR1 SEHNR, CDR2 FQNEAQ (reference sequence). In DNA, the CDR3 is TGTGCCAGCAGCTTAACAGACGAAGCTTTCTTT. It specifies CASSLTDEAFF.

This chain links TRBV5-1 with TRBJ1-2; 7 positions match TRBD1. V lost 0 bases and J lost 6; bases outside the gene matches: 2. The CDR3 has 13 residues. The germline V gene has CDR1 SGHRS and CDR2 YFSETQ. The CDR3 protein is CASSLVDRDGYTF. CDR3 coding DNA: TGCGCCAGCAGCTTGGTCGACAGGGATGGCTACACCTTC.

The chain combines TRBV6-2 or TRBV6-3 with TRBJ2-7, with D perhaps TRBD1 (6 bases). V was cut by 5 bases and J by 8 bases, with 16 bases left in between. In germline, CDR1 is MNHEY, CDR2 SVGEGT. This CDR3 contains 13 residues. CDR3 amino acids: CASSATGPTKQYF. CDR3 DNA sequence: TGTGCCAGCAGTGCGACAGGTCCTACGAAGCAGTACTTC.

The J gene is TRBJ2-3, the V gene TRBV6-5; D ambiguous. The V end lost 7 bases, the J end lost 2 bases, and 13 bases lay between the germline ends. Germline CDR1 and CDR2: MNHEY and SVGAGI. The CDR3 consists of 14 residues. CDR3 in amino acids: CASTGPGNTDTQYF. CDR3 bases: TGTGCCAGCACCGGTCCAGGTAACACAGATACGCAGTATTTT.

This clone was detected once. This chain connects TRBV6-5 to TRBJ2-7; TRBD1 agrees at 7 bases. From germline, CDR1 is MNHEY and CDR2 SVGAGI. After removal of 6 bases from V and 1 base from J, the junction contained 3 bases not matched to a gene. CDR3 size: 13 residues. CDR3 in amino acids: CASRKDRSYEQYF. In DNA form, the CDR3 reads TGTGCCAGCAGAAAGGACAGGTCCTACGAGCAGTACTTC.

The J gene is TRBJ2-2, the V gene TRBV5-1; D is possibly TRBD2 (5 bases). Germline CDR1 is SGHRS and CDR2 is YFSETQ. V was trimmed by 4 bases and J by 0 bases, leaving 16 bases between them. This CDR3 is built from 17 residues. Here the CDR3 DNA reads TGCGCCAGCAGCATGTCGGTTCTAGCCGCGAACACCGGGGAGCTGTTTTTT. Translating it yields CASSMSVLAANTGELFF.

The rearrangement joins TRBV18 to TRBJ1-2; D is possibly TRBD1 (6 bases). The CDR3 length is 16 residues. The germline V and J ends were trimmed by 1 base and 0 bases, with 12 bases remaining between them. Germline V gene sequence: CDR1 KGHSH, CDR2 LQKENI. CDR3 coding DNA: TGTGCCAGCTCACCACAGATTGGACAGACTAACTATGGCTACACCTTC. It translates to CASSPQIGQTNYGYTF.

The CDR3 here is CASGLVGNQPQHF. CDR3 in DNA: TGTGCCAGCGGACTTGTAGGCAATCAGCCCCAGCATTTT. The J gene is TRBJ1-5, the V gene TRBV27; no firm D call. Germline V gives CDR1 MNHEY, CDR2 SMNVEV (reference sequence). CDR3 length equals 13 residues. Trimming removed 8 bases from V and 2 bases from J, with 10 bases in between.

This chain joins TRBV7-8 and TRBJ2-2, with a possible D match to TRBD2 (6 bases). Germline V gene data show CDR1 as SGHVS and CDR2 as FQNEAQ. The V gene lost 6 bases and the J gene lost 0 bases, with 17 bases spanning the gap. The CDR3 consists of 17 residues. The DNA of the CDR3 is TGTGCCAGCAGTATTAATCTGGGACTGGCGAACACCGGGGAGCTGTTTTTT. The encoded protein is CASSINLGLANTGELFF.

J is TRBJ2-5 and V is TRBV5-6, with D hard to call. Trimming left V 2 bases short and J 5 bases short, with 16 bases between. CDR3 length equals 15 residues. The germline V gene has CDR1 SGHDT and CDR2 YYEEEE. The CDR3: CASSLFDPRRETQYF. Here the CDR3 DNA reads TGTGCCAGCAGCTTATTCGATCCGAGGCGGGAGACCCAGTACTTC.